One and the same sample provided the 30 T cell receptor beta chains below, sequenced in a study of cytomegalovirus exposure and HLA in healthy donors. Primers: 60 Vbeta forward and 13 Jbeta reverse. Clones were sequenced by immunoSEQ multiplex PCR, and TCRdb holds only the in-frame ones, with some missing. The sample shows around 230,000 clones, approximately 81% of them seen only once. Sequencing was carried out using PBMCs. These TCRs come from a girl aged 2 to 9 in good health and CMV-seronegative.

This chain uses TRBV11-2 with TRBJ2-5, with a tentative D call TRBD1 (8 bases). Germline-derived CDR1 and CDR2 are SGHAT and FQNNGV. CDR3 length equals 16 residues. Trimming cost V 1 base and J 3 bases, with 15 bases left between them. CDR3 bases: TGTGCCAGCAGCTTAGTTGGGGGGGGACAGGAAGAGACCCAGTACTTC. Amino acids: CASSLVGGGQEETQYF.

The rearrangement uses TRBV6-1 and TRBJ1-2; D unresolved. The CDR3 is 14 residues long. The germline gives CDR1 MNHNS, CDR2 SASEGT. Between the trimmed V and J ends, which lost 7 bases and 0 bases, there was a span of 12 bases. CDR3 loop: CASNPQRTNYGYTF. The CDR3 nucleotides read TGTGCCAGCAACCCACAGAGAACTAACTATGGCTACACCTTC.

The chain carries TRBV5-1 and TRBJ2-2; no clear D. The germline V gene encodes CDR1 SGHRS and CDR2 YFSETQ. The CDR3 is made up of 14 amino acids. V lost 0 bases to trimming and J lost 4 bases, with 7 bases between them. The CDR3 loop reads CASSLARVTGELFF. DNA for the CDR3: TGCGCCAGCAGCTTGGCCCGTGTCACCGGGGAGCTGTTTTTT.

V gene TRBV11-3 combines with J gene TRBJ2-5; D possibly corresponds to TRBD2 (6 bases). This CDR3 spans 13 amino acids. V was cut by 5 bases and J by 4 bases, with 11 bases left in between. Per the germline V gene, CDR1 is SGHNT and CDR2 is YENEEA. The CDR3 reads CASSPHGGETQYF. The CDR3 bases are TGTGCCAGCAGCCCTCACGGGGGAGAGACCCAGTACTTC.

J is TRBJ1-5 and V is TRBV6-6; D might be TRBD1 (6 bases). Between the trimmed V and J ends, which lost 4 bases and 7 bases, there was a span of 11 bases. The CDR3 extends over 13 amino acids. Looked up from germline, CDR1 is MNHNY and CDR2 is SVGAGI (reference sequence). The CDR3 here is CASSSTGNQPQHF. The CDR3 DNA reads TGTGCCAGCAGTTCTACAGGGAACCAGCCCCAGCATTTT.

This rearrangement joins TRBV25-1 to TRBJ1-1, with a weak D call TRBD1 (5 bases). CDR1 and CDR2 from the germline V gene are MGHDK and SYGVNS. V lost 2 bases and J lost 1, with 11 bases in between. The CDR3 consists of 15 residues. CDR3 residues: CASSEILGGNTEAFF. The CDR3 DNA follows: TGTGCCAGCAGTGAAATTCTGGGGGGGAACACTGAAGCTTTCTTT. Together with reference TRBV25-1 and TRBJ1-1, the CDR3 gives the full variable domain: EADIYQTPRYLVIGTGKKITLECSQTMGHDKMYWYQQDPGMELHLIHYSYGVNSTEKGDLSSESTVSRIRTEHFPLTLESARPSHTSQYLCASSEILGGNTEAFFGQGTRLTVV.

This clone appeared once. This chain uses TRBV6-5 with TRBJ1-1, with a weak D call TRBD1 (5 bases). Germline V gives CDR1 MNHEY, CDR2 SVGAGI. V was trimmed by 5 bases and J by 6 bases, leaving 16 bases between them. CDR3 size: 14 residues. CDR3 nucleotide sequence: TGTGCCAGCAGTCCCCTACAGGTTTCCCCTGAAGCTTTCTTT. Residues: CASSPLQVSPEAFF.

V gene TRBV4-1 combines with J gene TRBJ2-1; TRBD2 aligns across 7 bases. The CDR3 totals 18 residues. The V segment lost 0 bases and the J segment 8 bases; nucleotides outside the gene matches: 16. Germline values: CDR1 MGHRA, CDR2 YSYEKL. The CDR3 DNA reads as TGCGCCAGCAGCCAAGATGACTTGGGCGGGAGTAGGGGCGATGAGCAGTTCTTC. Protein product: CASSQDDLGGSRGDEQFF.

V usage is TRBV5-1 and J usage is TRBJ2-5; tentatively, D is TRBD1 (6 bases). The germline gives CDR1 SGHRS, CDR2 YFSETQ. V lost 7 bases and J 1 base, leaving 11 bases between the germline ends. This CDR3 spans 13 amino acids. This chain's CDR3 is CASQRTAQETQYF. CDR3 bases: TGCGCCAGCCAACGGACAGCCCAAGAGACCCAGTACTTC. The variable domain in full, with the rest retrieved from reference TRBV5-1 and TRBJ2-5, is KAGVTQTPRYLIKTRGQQVTLSCSPISGHRSVSWYQQTPGQGLQFLFEYFSETQRNKGNFPGRFSGRQFSNSRSEMNVSTLELGDSALYLCASQRTAQETQYFGPGTRLLVL.

For the CDR3, the DNA is TGCGCCAGCAGTGTCAGCGGGAATTCCTACGAGCAGTACTTC. This encodes CASSVSGNSYEQYF. The chain has TRBV10-2 and TRBJ2-7, with 7 bases matching TRBD2. The CDR3 contains 14 residues. Germline V gives CDR1 WSHSY, CDR2 SAAADI. Trimming at V came to 4 bases and at J to 1 base, leaving 4 bases not matched to a gene.

Details on this clone: The same CDR3 also results from other DNA sequences found in this sample. The gene calls are TRBV7-3 and TRBJ2-3, with TRBD2 matching over 9 bases. The germline CDR1 and CDR2 sequences are SGHTA and FQGTGA. J gave up 4 bases and V 2 bases, and 7 bases lay outside the gene matches. The CDR3 has 16 amino acids. DNA of the CDR3: TGTGCCAGCAGCTTAGCTGGCGGGGGGGCCCCAGATACGCAGTATTTT. Protein sequence: CASSLAGGGAPDTQYF. Supplemented by reference TRBV7-3 and TRBJ2-3, the full variable domain reads GAGVSQTPSNKVTEKGKYVELRCDPISGHTALYWYRQSLGQGPEFLIYFQGTGAADDSGLPNDRFFAVRPEGSVSTLKIQRTERGDSAVYLCASSLAGGGAPDTQYFGPGTRLTVL.

V gene TRBV6-5 combines with J gene TRBJ1-2; TRBD1 matches at 9 bases. Trimming removed 6 bases from V and 1 base from J; junction bases left unmatched: 6. The CDR3 extends over 15 amino acids. Germline V lookup: CDR1 MNHEY, CDR2 SVGAGI. The CDR3 spells CASRPRDRDNYGYTF. The CDR3 coding sequence is TGTGCCAGCAGACCTCGGGACAGGGATAACTATGGCTACACCTTC.

The chain employs TRBV5-1 and TRBJ2-2, with 13 nucleotides matching TRBD2. The CDR3 runs 16 residues. CDR1 and CDR2 (germline): SGHRS, YFSETQ. Germline trimming cut 4 bases from V and 7 bases from J; bases unmatched to any gene: 7. In nucleotides, the CDR3 is TGCGCCAGCAGCGGAGGGGGACTAGCGGGGATCGGGGAGCTGTTTTTT. As protein: CASSGGGLAGIGELFF.

This chain uses TRBV6-1 with TRBJ2-5; 7 nucleotides line up with TRBD1. CDR3 length: 16 residues. CDR1 and CDR2 (germline): MNHNS, SASEGT. Trimming took 1 base from V and 0 from J; bases not matched to a gene: 5. The DNA for the CDR3 is TGTGCCAGCAGTGAAGTCGCGACAGGGTACCAAGAGACCCAGTACTTC. Its protein is CASSEVATGYQETQYF.

Concerning this clone: The sample carries other DNA sequences with the same CDR3. The chain joins TRBV27 to TRBJ1-1; D unclear. Between the trimmed V and J ends, which lost 5 bases and 1 base, there was a span of 11 bases. Germline-derived CDR1 and CDR2 are MNHEY and SMNVEV (reference sequence). This CDR3 region has 14 residues. Here the CDR3 reads CASSLRRGNTEAFF. The DNA for the CDR3 is TGTGCCAGCAGTCTTCGACGGGGGAACACTGAAGCTTTCTTT.

The chain joins TRBV14 to TRBJ1-2; no firm D call. CDR1 and CDR2 from the germline V gene are SGHDN and FVKESK. The CDR3 has 12 amino acids. The V gene lost 0 bases and the J gene lost 4 bases, with 3 bases spanning the gap. DNA for the CDR3: TGTGCCAGCAGCCAAGACCGCTATGGCTACACCTTC. This sequence encodes CASSQDRYGYTF.

The rearrangement links TRBV5-1 to TRBJ2-6, with D unclear. Germline assignment: CDR1 SGHRS and CDR2 YFSETQ. V dropped 1 base and J dropped 2 bases, with 7 bases sitting between them. The CDR3 consists of 15 residues. CDR3 loop: CASSLSSAGANVLTF. DNA of the CDR3: TGCGCCAGCAGCTTGAGCTCCGCTGGGGCCAACGTCCTGACTTTC.

This clone was detected a few times. The chain links TRBV19 to TRBJ2-7, with TRBD2 identical over 7 bases. Germline V gene sequence: CDR1 LNHDA, CDR2 SQIVND (reference sequence). This CDR3 has 14 residues. The V gene end was trimmed by 3 bases and the J gene end by 3 bases; junction bases not matched to a gene: 5. The CDR3 DNA sequence: TGTGCCAGTAGTATGGCGGGAGTAGTCTACGAGCAGTACTTC. The encoded protein is CASSMAGVVYEQYF.

This chain uses TRBV7-9 with TRBJ2-5; possible D gene TRBD2, 6 bases. V lost 3 bases and J lost 0, with 11 bases in between. This CDR3 contains 15 residues. Germline CDR1 reads SEHNR; CDR2 reads FQNEAQ (reference sequence). CDR3 nucleotide sequence: TGTGCCAGCAGCTTTAGCGGCACTTACCAAGAGACCCAGTACTTC. It codes for CASSFSGTYQETQYF.

V is TRBV6-5 and J is TRBJ2-5; 11 bases map to TRBD1. The better agreement between TRBJ2-7 and the DNA end casts doubt on the J call. In germline, CDR1 is MNHEY, CDR2 SVGAGI. The CDR3 has 15 amino acids. The CDR3 spells CASSYVGQGALEQYF. CDR3 in DNA: TGTGCCAGCAGTTATGTAGGACAGGGGGCTCTCGAGCAGTACTTC.

CDR3 in amino acids: CAWSIEGGSPLHF. The CDR3 DNA reads TGTGCCTGGAGTATCGAAGGCGGGTCACCCCTCCACTTT. This chain uses TRBV30 with TRBJ1-6; unclear D gene. Trimming left V 2 bases short and J 10 bases short, with 12 bases between. The CDR3 covers 13 residues. Germline CDR1 is GTSNPN and CDR2 is SVGIG (reference sequence).

The chain joins TRBV14 to TRBJ2-7, with TRBD2 identical over 14 bases. CDR1 is SGHDN, CDR2 FVKESK, per germline. The CDR3 is made up of 17 amino acids. With V trimmed by 3 bases and J by 2 bases, 6 bases remained unmatched. CDR3 region: CASSQGLAGVRTYEQYF. For the CDR3, the DNA is TGTGCCAGCAGCCAGGGACTAGCGGGAGTCCGGACCTACGAGCAGTACTTC. Variable domain in full (rest from reference TRBV14 and TRBJ2-7): EAGVTQFPSHSVIEKGQTVTLRCDPISGHDNLYWYRRVMGKEIKFLLHFVKESKQDESGMPNNRFLAERTGGTYSTLKVQPAELEDSGVYFCASSQGLAGVRTYEQYFGPGTRLTVT.

This sequence joins TRBV6-1 and TRBJ1-5; 9 nucleotides match TRBD1. The CDR3 is 15 amino acids. Germline-derived CDR1 and CDR2 are MNHNS and SASEGT. V gave up 6 bases and J gave up 3 bases; unmatched junction bases: 6. In nucleotides, the CDR3 is TGTGCCAGCAGCCCGGGACAGGGCTACAATCAGCCCCAGCATTTT. It is translated as CASSPGQGYNQPQHF.

The chain links TRBV16 to TRBJ1-1, with 10 bases matching TRBD1. Germline CDR1 and CDR2: KGHSY and FQNENV. V lost 0 bases to trimming and J lost 6 bases; unmatched junction nucleotides: 7. The CDR3 is 16 amino acids. For the CDR3, the DNA is TGTGCCAGCAGCCAATCGACAGGGGGCGGAGGGCCTGAAGCTTTCTTT. Translated, it gives CASSQSTGGGGPEAFF.

Regarding this clone: This same CDR3 is encoded by further DNA sequences in the sample. The rearrangement uses TRBV11-2 and TRBJ1-1, with 8 nucleotides matching TRBD1. This CDR3 contains 15 residues. V dropped 5 bases and J dropped 4; count of bases not matched to a gene: 9. Germline V lookup: CDR1 SGHAT, CDR2 FQNNGV. CDR3 region: CASSPPGTGITEAFF. CDR3 in DNA: TGTGCCAGCAGCCCCCCCGGGACAGGAATCACTGAAGCTTTCTTT.

The chain links TRBV4-2 to TRBJ2-1; perhaps TRBD1 as D (6 bases). CDR3 length: 16 residues. V was shortened by 0 bases and J by 0 bases, with 9 bases between the two germline ends. CDR1 and CDR2 (germline): LGHNA, YNFKEQ. CDR3: CASSQDQGSSYNEQFF. The CDR3 nucleotides read TGTGCCAGCAGCCAAGACCAGGGGAGCTCCTACAATGAGCAGTTCTTC.

In DNA, the CDR3 is TGTGCCATCAGTGAGTATCAACAGGGGGCTGAAGCTTTCTTT. Its protein product is CAISEYQQGAEAFF. V is TRBV10-3 and J is TRBJ1-1; 8 bases map to TRBD1. From germline, CDR1 is ENHRY and CDR2 SYGVKD. V shed 1 base and J 6 bases; nucleotides not matched to a gene: 4. The CDR3 covers 14 residues.

The CDR3 DNA follows: TGTGCCAGCAGCTTAGCTCCAGGGGGAAACACTGAAGCTTTCTTT. This translates into CASSLAPGGNTEAFF. V and J are TRBV11-2 and TRBJ1-1; TRBD1 matches 7 bases. The germline V gene has CDR1 SGHAT and CDR2 FQNNGV. There are 15 residues in the CDR3. V shed 1 base, J shed 2 bases, and the junction held 4 bases outside the gene matches. Full variable domain (remainder filled in from reference TRBV11-2 and TRBJ1-1): EAGVAQSPRYKIIEKRQSVAFWCNPISGHATLYWYQQILGQGPKLLIQFQNNGVVDDSQLPKDRFSAERLKGVDSTLKIQPAKLEDSAVYLCASSLAPGGNTEAFFGQGTRLTVV.

The V call is TRBV7-2, the J call TRBJ2-3, with D possibly matching TRBD2 (7 bases). CDR1 SGHTA and CDR2 FQGNSA come from the germline V gene. The CDR3 runs 17 residues. V shed 1 base and J shed 3 bases, with 17 bases lying between them. The CDR3 region has the DNA TGTGCCAGCAGCTTAGGCGGGAGAGCCGGGACAACAGATACGCAGTATTTT. Translation gives CASSLGGRAGTTDTQYF.

V and J are TRBV4-1 and TRBJ2-3, with no clear D. The CDR3 is made up of 13 amino acids. Between the trimmed V and J ends, which lost 5 bases and 1 base, there was a span of 7 bases. Germline V lookup: CDR1 MGHRA, CDR2 YSYEKL. The CDR3 is CASSYGGTDTQYF. CDR3 coding DNA: TGCGCCAGCAGCTATGGAGGCACAGATACGCAGTATTTT.